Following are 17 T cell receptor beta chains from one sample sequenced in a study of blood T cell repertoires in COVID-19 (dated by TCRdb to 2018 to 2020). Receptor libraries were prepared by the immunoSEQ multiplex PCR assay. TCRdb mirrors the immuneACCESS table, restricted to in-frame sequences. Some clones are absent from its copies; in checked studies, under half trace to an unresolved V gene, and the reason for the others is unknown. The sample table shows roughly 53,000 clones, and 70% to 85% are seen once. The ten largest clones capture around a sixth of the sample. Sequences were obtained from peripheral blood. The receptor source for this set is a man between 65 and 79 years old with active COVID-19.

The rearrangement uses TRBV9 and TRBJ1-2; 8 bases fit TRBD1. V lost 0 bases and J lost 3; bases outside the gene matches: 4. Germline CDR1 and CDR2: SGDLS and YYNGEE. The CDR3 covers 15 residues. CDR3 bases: TGTGCCAGCAGCGTAGATTTACAGGGGGACTATGGCTACACCTTC. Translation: CASSVDLQGDYGYTF.

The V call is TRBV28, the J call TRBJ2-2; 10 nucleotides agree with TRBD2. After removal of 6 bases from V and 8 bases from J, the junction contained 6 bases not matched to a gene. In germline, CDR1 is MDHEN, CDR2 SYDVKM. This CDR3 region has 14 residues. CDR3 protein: CASRVMGLAGELFF. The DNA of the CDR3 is TGTGCCAGCAGAGTTATGGGACTAGCGGGGGAGCTGTTTTTT.

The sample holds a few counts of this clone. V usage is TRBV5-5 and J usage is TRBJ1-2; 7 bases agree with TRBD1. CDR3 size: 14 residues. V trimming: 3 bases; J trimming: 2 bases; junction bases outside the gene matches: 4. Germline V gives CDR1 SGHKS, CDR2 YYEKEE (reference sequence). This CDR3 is CASSSKQGNYGYTF. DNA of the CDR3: TGTGCCAGCAGCTCAAAACAGGGGAACTATGGCTACACCTTC.

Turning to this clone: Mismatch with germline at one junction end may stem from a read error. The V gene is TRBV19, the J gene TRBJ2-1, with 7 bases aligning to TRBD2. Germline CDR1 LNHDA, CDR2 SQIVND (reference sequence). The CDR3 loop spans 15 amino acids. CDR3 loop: CASNIGAGRGDEQFF. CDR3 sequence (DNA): TGTGCCAGTAATATAGGAGCGGGACGTGGGGATGAGCAGTTCTTC.

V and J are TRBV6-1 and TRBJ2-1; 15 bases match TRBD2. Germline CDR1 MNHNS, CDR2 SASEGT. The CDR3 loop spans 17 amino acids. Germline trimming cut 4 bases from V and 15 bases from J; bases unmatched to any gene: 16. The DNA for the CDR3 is TGTGCCAGCAGTGGGCTCCCCGGGACTAGCGGGAGGACCGATCCGTTCTTC. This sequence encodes CASSGLPGTSGRTDPFF.

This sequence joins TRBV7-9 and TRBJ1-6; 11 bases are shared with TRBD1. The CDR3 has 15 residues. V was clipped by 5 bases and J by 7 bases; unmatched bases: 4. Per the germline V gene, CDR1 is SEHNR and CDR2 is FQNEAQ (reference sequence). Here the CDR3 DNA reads TGTGCCAGCAGCGTTGGGACAGGGGGAAATTCACCCCTCCACTTT. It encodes CASSVGTGGNSPLHF.

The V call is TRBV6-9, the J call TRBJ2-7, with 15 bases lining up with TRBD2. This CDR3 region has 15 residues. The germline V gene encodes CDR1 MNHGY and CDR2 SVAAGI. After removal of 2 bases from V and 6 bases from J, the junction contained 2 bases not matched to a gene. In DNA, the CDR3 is TGTGCCAGCAGTTATACGGGACTAGCGGGAGGCGAGCAGTACTTC. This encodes CASSYTGLAGGEQYF.

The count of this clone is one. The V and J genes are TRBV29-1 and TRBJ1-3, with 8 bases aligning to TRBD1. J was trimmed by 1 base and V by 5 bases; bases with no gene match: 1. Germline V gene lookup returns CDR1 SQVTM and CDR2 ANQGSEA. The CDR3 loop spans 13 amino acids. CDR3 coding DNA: TGCAGCGTTAGGACAGGGTCTGGAAACACCATATATTTT. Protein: CSVRTGSGNTIYF.

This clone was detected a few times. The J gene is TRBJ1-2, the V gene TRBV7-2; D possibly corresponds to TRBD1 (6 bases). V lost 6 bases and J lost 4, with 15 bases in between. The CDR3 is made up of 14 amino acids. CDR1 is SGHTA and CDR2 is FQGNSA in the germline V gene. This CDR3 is CASRPGGLSYGYTF. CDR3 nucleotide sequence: TGTGCCAGCAGACCGGGGGGGCTCAGCTATGGCTACACCTTC.

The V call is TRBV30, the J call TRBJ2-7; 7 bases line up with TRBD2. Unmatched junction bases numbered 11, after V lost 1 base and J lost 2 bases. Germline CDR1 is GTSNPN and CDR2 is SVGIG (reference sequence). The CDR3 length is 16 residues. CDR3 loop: CAWSELGGRSAYEQYF. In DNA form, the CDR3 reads TGTGCCTGGAGTGAGCTGGGCGGGAGAAGCGCCTACGAGCAGTACTTC.

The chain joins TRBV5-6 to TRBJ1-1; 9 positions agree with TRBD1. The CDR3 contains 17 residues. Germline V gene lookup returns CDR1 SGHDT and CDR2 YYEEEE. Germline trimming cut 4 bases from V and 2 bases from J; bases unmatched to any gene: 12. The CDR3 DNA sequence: TGTGCCAGCAGCAGGACACAGGGGGCAAAAGGCAACACTGAAGCTTTCTTT. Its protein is CASSRTQGAKGNTEAFF.

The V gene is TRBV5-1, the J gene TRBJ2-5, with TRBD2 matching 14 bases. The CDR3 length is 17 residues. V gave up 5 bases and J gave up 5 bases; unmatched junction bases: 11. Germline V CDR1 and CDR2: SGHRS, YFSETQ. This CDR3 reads CASSGTSGSKRGETQYF. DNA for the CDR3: TGCGCCAGCAGTGGGACTAGCGGGAGTAAAAGGGGCGAGACCCAGTACTTC.

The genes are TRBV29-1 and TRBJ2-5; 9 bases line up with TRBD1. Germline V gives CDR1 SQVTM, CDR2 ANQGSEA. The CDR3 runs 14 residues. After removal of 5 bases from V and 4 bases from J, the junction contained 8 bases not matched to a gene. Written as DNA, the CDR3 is TGCAGCGTTCTAGATACAGGGGGCCGAGAGACCCAGTACTTC. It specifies CSVLDTGGRETQYF.

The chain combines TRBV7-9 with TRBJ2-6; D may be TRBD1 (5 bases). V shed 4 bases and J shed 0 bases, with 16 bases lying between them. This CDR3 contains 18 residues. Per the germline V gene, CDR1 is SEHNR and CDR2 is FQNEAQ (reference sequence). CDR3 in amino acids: CASSSPLGRGSGANVLTF. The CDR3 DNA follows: TGTGCCAGCAGCTCCCCCTTGGGGCGAGGCTCTGGGGCCAACGTCCTGACTTTC.

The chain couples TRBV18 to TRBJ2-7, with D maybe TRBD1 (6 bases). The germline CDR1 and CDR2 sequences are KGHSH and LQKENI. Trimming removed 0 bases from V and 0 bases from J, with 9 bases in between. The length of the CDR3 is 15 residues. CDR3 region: CASSPPSTGSYEQYF. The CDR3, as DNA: TGTGCCAGCTCACCACCATCGACAGGCTCCTACGAGCAGTACTTC.

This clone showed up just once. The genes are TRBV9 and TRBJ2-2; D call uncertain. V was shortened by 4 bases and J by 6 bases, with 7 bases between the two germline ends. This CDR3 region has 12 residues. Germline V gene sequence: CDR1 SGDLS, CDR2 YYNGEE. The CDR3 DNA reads TGTGCCAGCAGCCCGCGGTCCGGGGAGCTGTTTTTT. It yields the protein CASSPRSGELFF.

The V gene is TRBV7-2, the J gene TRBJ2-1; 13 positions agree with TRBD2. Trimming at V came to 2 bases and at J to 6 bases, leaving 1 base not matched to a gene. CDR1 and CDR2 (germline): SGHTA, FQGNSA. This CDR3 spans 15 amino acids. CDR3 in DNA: TGTGCCAGCAGCTTAAGACTAGCGGGAGGCAATGAGCAGTTCTTC. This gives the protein CASSLRLAGGNEQFF.